This passage covers 30 T cell receptor beta chains from one sample sequenced in a study of identical twins. In TCRdb, the 5' RACE reads were re-called with MiXCR into one record per CDR3 protein. Altogether roughly 1.6 million distinct CDR3 sequences are present, about 31% being singletons, with the ten largest covering around 0.3%. Sequenced: cord blood. Receptors were obtained from a newborn girl in good health.

The J gene is TRBJ1-5, the V gene TRBV10-3; D is uncertain. Trimming took off 2 bases at V and 4 bases at J, with 3 bases between the two ends. Per germline, CDR1 ENHRY and CDR2 SYGVKD. The CDR3 length is 12 residues. The CDR3 sequence is CAISEQNQPQHF. In DNA, the CDR3 is TGTGCCATCAGTGAGCAAAATCAGCCCCAGCATTTT.

This clonotype turned up a few times. The genes are TRBV6-6 and TRBJ2-4, with 7 bases matching TRBD2. The CDR3 length is 14 residues. V gave up 2 bases and J gave up 3 bases; unmatched junction bases: 1. Germline values: CDR1 MNHNY, CDR2 SVGAGI (reference sequence). The CDR3 spells CASSYGGGKNIQYF. The CDR3 DNA reads TGTGCCAGCAGTTACGGGGGGGGCAAAAACATTCAGTACTTC.

The chain has TRBV14 and TRBJ1-2; 7 bases line up with TRBD1. Germline V gives CDR1 SGHDN, CDR2 FVKESK. V gave up 4 bases and J gave up 6 bases; unmatched junction bases: 8. The CDR3 is 14 amino acids. This CDR3 reads CASSLIQGDHGYTF. The CDR3 region has the DNA TGTGCCAGCAGCCTGATTCAGGGGGACCATGGCTACACCTTC.

V is TRBV4-2 and J is TRBJ2-7, with a possible D match to TRBD2 (5 bases). Between the trimmed V and J ends, which lost 1 base and 0 bases, there was a span of 16 bases. The germline CDR1 and CDR2 sequences are LGHNA and YNFKEQ. The CDR3 is 17 residues long. The CDR3 DNA reads as TGTGCCAGCAGCCAAGTTTCCCAGCTAGCTAGCTCCTACGAGCAGTACTTC. It translates to CASSQVSQLASSYEQYF.

The chain is built from TRBV7-8 and TRBJ1-5, with 10 bases fitting TRBD1. CDR3 length: 17 residues. Germline values: CDR1 SGHVS, CDR2 FQNEAQ. J was trimmed by 7 bases and V by 1 base; bases with no gene match: 10. CDR3 sequence: CASSLERIRTGGQPQHF. CDR3 nucleotide sequence: TGTGCCAGCAGCTTAGAGAGGATTAGGACAGGGGGACAGCCCCAGCATTTT.

This clonotype appeared a few times. The V and J genes are TRBV18 and TRBJ2-5; D is ambiguous. The end of the DNA aligns better with TRBJ2-4, so the J call may be wrong. Germline CDR1 and CDR2: KGHSH and LQKENI. The CDR3 has 10 amino acids. CDR3 residues: CASSPGIQYF. CDR3 in DNA: TGTGCCAGCTCACCAGGCATTCAGTACTTC.

This clonotype was counted a few times. The chain recombines TRBV6-6 with TRBJ2-7; D is possibly TRBD1 (5 bases). The CDR3 totals 14 residues. CDR1 and CDR2 (germline): MNHNY, SVGAGI (reference sequence). Trimming left V 3 bases short and J 0 bases short, with 9 bases between. The CDR3 nucleotides are TGTGCCAGCAGTTATAGGGGCCTCTCCTACGAGCAGTACTTC. Translated, it gives CASSYRGLSYEQYF.

This clonotype was seen a handful of times. CDR3 loop: CSAGRTGEQYF. CDR3 DNA: TGCAGTGCAGGACGGACGGGCGAGCAGTACTTC. This chain joins TRBV20-1 and TRBJ2-4; D remains ambiguous. The J call may be in error: the DNA end matches TRBJ2-7 better. Germline CDR1 and CDR2: DFQATT and SNEGSKA (reference sequence). The CDR3 spans 11 residues.

This clonotype has only a few counts. V is TRBV9 and J is TRBJ2-3, with 7 nucleotides matching TRBD2. V shed 3 bases, J shed 4 bases, and the junction held 5 bases outside the gene matches. Germline assignment: CDR1 SGDLS and CDR2 YYNGEE. This CDR3 spans 14 amino acids. The DNA of the CDR3 is TGTGCCAGCAGCGCCCAGCGGGGACCAGATACGCAGTATTTT. Its translation: CASSAQRGPDTQYF.

The chain is built from TRBV12-3 or TRBV12-4 and TRBJ1-1; 8 bases are shared with TRBD1. The CDR3 runs to 15 residues. The ends lost 3 bases at V and 1 base at J; junction bases unmatched: 4. In nucleotides, the CDR3 is TGTGCCAGCAGTTTTGTTGACAGGGGGAACACTGAAGCTTTCTTT. It codes for CASSFVDRGNTEAFF.

This clonotype was found many times. The chain is built from TRBV5-1 and TRBJ2-3; D possibly matches TRBD1 or TRBD2 (5 bases each). The germline V gene encodes CDR1 SGHRS and CDR2 YFSETQ. The CDR3 is 15 residues long. The germline V and J ends were trimmed by 1 base and 1 base, with 10 bases remaining between them. The CDR3 protein is CASSLPGPGTDTQYF. The CDR3 DNA is TGCGCCAGCAGCTTGCCGGGACCCGGCACAGATACGCAGTATTTT.

This clonotype has more than one count but fewer than ten. The rearrangement links TRBV2 to TRBJ1-4; possibly TRBD1 for D (5 bases). V lost 6 bases and J lost 4, with 15 bases in between. Germline V CDR1 and CDR2: SNHLY, FYNNEI. This CDR3 is 15 amino acids long. Here the CDR3 reads CASRTDGRGNEKLFF. The CDR3 DNA reads TGTGCCAGCAGAACGGACGGAAGGGGTAATGAAAAACTGTTTTTT.

This chain uses TRBV11-2 with TRBJ2-3, with 8 nucleotides matching TRBD2. Germline V CDR1 and CDR2: SGHAT, FQNNGV. J lost 3 bases, V lost 3 bases, and 8 bases had no gene match. The CDR3 contains 16 residues. The CDR3: CASSFWAGGWTDTQYF. In DNA, the CDR3 is TGTGCCAGCAGCTTTTGGGCGGGGGGTTGGACAGATACGCAGTATTTT.

The rearrangement joins TRBV5-1 to TRBJ2-2, with D possibly TRBD1 on 6 matching bases. Between the trimmed V and J ends, which lost 8 bases and 2 bases, there was a span of 10 bases. The CDR3 is 13 amino acids. From germline, CDR1 is SGHRS and CDR2 YFSETQ. The CDR3 reads CASRQDNTGELFF. The CDR3 DNA follows: TGCGCCAGTCGACAGGATAACACCGGGGAGCTGTTTTTT.

The V call is TRBV4-1, the J call TRBJ2-1, with no clear D. This CDR3 has 15 residues. With 4 bases removed from V and 5 bases from J, the gap between germline ends came to 15 bases. Germline lookup yields CDR1 MGHRA and CDR2 YSYEKL. In DNA form, the CDR3 reads TGCGCCAGCAGCCTTCAGCTAAACACCCACAATGAGCAGTTCTTC. Amino acid sequence: CASSLQLNTHNEQFF.

Here the CDR3 reads CAIRRRVTDTQYF. DNA of the CDR3: TGTGCCATCAGGCGCAGGGTCACAGATACGCAGTATTTT. This rearrangement joins TRBV10-3 to TRBJ2-3; weak D call: TRBD1 (5 bases). This CDR3 comprises 13 residues. V was shortened by 6 bases and J by 2 bases, with 9 bases between the two germline ends. Germline V gene data show CDR1 as ENHRY and CDR2 as SYGVKD.

This clonotype was detected many times. The chain carries TRBV28 and TRBJ2-7; D gene ambiguous. This CDR3 comprises 14 residues. Trimming cost V 3 bases and J 3 bases, with 12 bases left between them. Germline V gives CDR1 MDHEN, CDR2 SYDVKM. CDR3 DNA sequence: TGTGCCAGCAGTTTTACGACTGGTGACTACGAGCAGTACTTC. Protein product: CASSFTTGDYEQYF.

The V gene is TRBV30, the J gene TRBJ2-3; 15 bases are a match to TRBD2. The CDR3 contains 16 residues. Germline CDR1 is GTSNPN and CDR2 is SVGIG (reference sequence). V was pared by 2 bases and J by 5 bases, with 5 bases of the junction left unmatched. CDR3 region: CAWSSGLAGGQDTQYF. In DNA form, the CDR3 reads TGTGCCTGGAGTTCCGGACTAGCGGGGGGGCAAGATACGCAGTATTTT.

The chain couples TRBV28 to TRBJ2-4; 7 nucleotides line up with TRBD1. Gene TRBJ2-7 matches the end of the DNA better, so the J call may be wrong. Looked up from germline, CDR1 is MDHEN and CDR2 is SYDVKM. CDR3 size: 15 residues. Here the CDR3 DNA reads TGTGCCAGCAGTTTATCTCAGGGGGTGACTGGCGAGCAGTACTTC. Amino acids: CASSLSQGVTGEQYF.

Only a few counts were recorded for this clonotype. The genes are TRBV20-1 and TRBJ2-7; 10 nucleotides line up with TRBD2. Germline values: CDR1 DFQATT, CDR2 SNEGSKA (reference sequence). J lost 2 bases, V lost 5 bases, and 6 bases had no gene match. The CDR3 contains 14 residues. The CDR3 nucleotides read TGCAGTGCTGCTAGGACTAGCGGACCCTACGAGCAGTACTTC. This gives the protein CSAARTSGPYEQYF.

This clonotype was found a few times. The chain is built from TRBV5-1 and TRBJ2-5, with D perhaps TRBD1 or TRBD2 (5 bases each). From germline, CDR1 is SGHRS and CDR2 YFSETQ. The CDR3 is 13 amino acids. V dropped 4 bases and J dropped 11 bases, with 18 bases sitting between them. In DNA form, the CDR3 reads TGCGCCAGCAGCCTGGGGCTAGAGGGTTTGCAGTACTTC. Translating it yields CASSLGLEGLQYF.

This clonotype was observed at least ten times. This rearrangement joins TRBV13 to TRBJ2-5, with D unclear. The J call may be in error: the DNA end matches TRBJ2-7 better. The germline V gene encodes CDR1 PRHDT and CDR2 FYEKMQ (reference sequence). This CDR3 has 12 amino acids. The CDR3 DNA follows: TGTGCCAGCAGCTTACCATATCGCGAGCAGTACTTC. Its translation is CASSLPYREQYF.

V is TRBV14 and J is TRBJ2-7, with 7 bases identical to TRBD1. CDR1 and CDR2 (germline): SGHDN, FVKESK. V trimming: 1 base; J trimming: 2 bases; junction bases outside the gene matches: 2. This CDR3 comprises 14 residues. In nucleotides, the CDR3 is TGTGCCAGCAGCCAAGTTGACAGGGCCTACGAGCAGTACTTC. Translating it yields CASSQVDRAYEQYF.

V gene TRBV20-1 combines with J gene TRBJ2-1; TRBD1 agrees at 7 bases. This CDR3 contains 14 residues. V was pared by 5 bases and J by 1 base, with 5 bases of the junction left unmatched. Germline V gene lookup returns CDR1 DFQATT and CDR2 SNEGSKA (reference sequence). The CDR3 nucleotides are TGCAGTGCTTTACAGGGGATTTCCTACAATGAGCAGTTCTTC. Residues: CSALQGISYNEQFF.

Of note for this clonotype: At one boundary the junction diverges from the germline segment, which might be a read error. The V and J genes are TRBV18 and TRBJ2-5; D could derive from TRBD1 or TRBD2 (5 bases each). Germline loops: CDR1 KGHSH, CDR2 LQKENI. The CDR3 runs to 15 residues. CDR3 DNA: TGTGCCAGCTCACTTAATTCCGGGGCCCAAGAGACCCGGTACTTC. This sequence encodes CASSLNSGAQETRYF.

V and J are TRBV12-3 or TRBV12-4 and TRBJ2-1; D is ambiguous. V shed 5 bases and J shed 8 bases, with 22 bases lying between them. CDR3 length equals 16 residues. The CDR3 here is CASSGYSSFSVYEQFF. The CDR3 region has the DNA TGTGCCAGCAGTGGTTACTCGAGTTTCAGTGTTTATGAGCAGTTCTTC.

The chain employs TRBV21-1 and TRBJ2-2; the table's TRBD2 call for D was not verified on the DNA. TRBV21-1 is a pseudogene segment. The CDR3 covers 14 residues. The CDR3 loop is CASSKGGGHGELFF. The CDR3 DNA is TGTGCCAGCAGCAAAGGGGGAGGGCACGGGGAGCTGTTTTTT.

V is TRBV5-1 and J is TRBJ1-1, with D maybe TRBD1 (5 bases). With 4 bases removed from V and 1 base from J, the gap between germline ends came to 14 bases. Germline V lookup: CDR1 SGHRS, CDR2 YFSETQ. The CDR3 length is 15 residues. In DNA form, the CDR3 reads TGCGCCAGCAGCGACCCCCGGGACGGGAACACTGAAGCTTTCTTT. Amino acid sequence: CASSDPRDGNTEAFF.

A few counts support this clonotype. V gene TRBV28 combines with J gene TRBJ2-7; no reliable D call. Germline V CDR1 and CDR2: MDHEN, SYDVKM. This CDR3 is 16 amino acids long. With 7 bases removed from V and 3 bases from J, the gap between germline ends came to 22 bases. For the CDR3, the DNA is TGTGCCAGCACCGCAGGTGTATGGGATGGGCTCTACGAGCAGTACTTC. It encodes CASTAGVWDGLYEQYF.

This clonotype has only a few counts. The chain links TRBV27 to TRBJ2-7; D unclear. Trimming left V 0 bases short and J 7 bases short, with 19 bases between. The germline V gene has CDR1 MNHEY and CDR2 SMNVEV (reference sequence). CDR3 length: 16 amino acids. Written as DNA, the CDR3 is TGTGCCAGCAGTTTATCGATCGAGAGCTCCTACAATGAGCAGTACTTC. Translating gives CASSLSIESSYNEQYF.